This T cell receptor (beta chain) was captured in a study of blood T cell repertoires in COVID-19. CDR3 size: 14 residues. The germline CDR1 and CDR2 sequences are SNHLY and FYNNEI. Trimming cost V 6 bases and J 7 bases, with 15 bases left between them. TCRdb keeps only in-frame clones here, not all; method: immunoSEQ multiplex PCR. Altogether some 110,000 clones are present, about 85% being singletons, with the ten largest covering around 3.9%. This chain joins TRBV2 and TRBJ1-4; weak D call: TRBD1 (6 bases). The specimen was peripheral blood. This sequence originates from a man between 50 and 59 years old with acute or convalescent COVID-19. The CDR3 spells CASSEGGLGEKLFF. The CDR3 DNA is TGTGCCAGCAGCGAGGGGGGGTTAGGTGAAAAACTGTTTTTT.